What follows are 18 T cell receptor beta chains derived from one specimen sequenced in a study of T cells after posttransplantation cyclophosphamide. Here immunoSEQ multiplex PCR was the method, and the copy in TCRdb shows in-frame clones only, minus some. Observed in the sample are almost 35,000 clones, none of them singletons. The sample was PBMCs. Every receptor here comes from a woman aged 45 to 65 in good health and a related stem cell transplant donor.

The table lists this clone with many counts. The CDR3 loop is CASSQVVTGELFF. The CDR3 DNA reads as TGTGCCAGCAGCCAAGTAGTAACCGGGGAGCTGTTTTTT. V is TRBV14 and J is TRBJ2-2; D unclear. Per germline, CDR1 SGHDN and CDR2 FVKESK. This CDR3 has 13 amino acids. V lost 1 base to trimming and J lost 5 bases, with 5 bases between them.

This clone was recorded at least ten times. V is TRBV9 and J is TRBJ2-2, with D possibly matching TRBD2 (5 bases). V lost 0 bases, J lost 6 bases, and 9 bases lay in between. There are 14 residues in the CDR3. CDR1 is SGDLS, CDR2 YYNGEE, per germline. The CDR3 protein is CASSVELRAGELFF. The CDR3 nucleotides are TGTGCCAGCAGCGTAGAATTGAGGGCCGGGGAGCTGTTTTTT.

This clone was counted ten times or more. The rearrangement joins TRBV27 to TRBJ2-7; 8 bases line up with TRBD2. Germline CDR1 and CDR2: MNHEY and SMNVEV (reference sequence). Trimming removed 8 bases from V and 5 bases from J; junction bases left unmatched: 11. This CDR3 has 14 amino acids. CDR3 bases: TGTGCCAGCGGTGCCCCGGGAGGGGCGAACGAGCAGTACTTC. Residues: CASGAPGGANEQYF.

The sample holds many counts of this clone. The CDR3 reads CASSFGTGEVTYEQYF. The CDR3 bases are TGCGCCAGCAGCTTTGGTACGGGGGAGGTTACCTACGAGCAGTACTTC. This rearrangement joins TRBV5-1 to TRBJ2-7; D might be TRBD2 (6 bases). Trimming stripped 2 bases from V and 2 bases from J, with 17 bases between. The V gene's germline CDR1 is SGHRS and CDR2 YFSETQ. CDR3 length: 16 residues.

This clone was seen ten or more times. V and J are TRBV18 and TRBJ1-1, with 7 bases matching TRBD1. Germline loops: CDR1 KGHSH, CDR2 LQKENI. This CDR3 spans 13 amino acids. V was clipped by 5 bases and J by 0 bases; unmatched bases: 0. CDR3 region: CASSGTVNTEAFF. For the CDR3, the DNA is TGTGCCAGCTCAGGGACAGTGAACACTGAAGCTTTCTTT.

The sample holds many counts of this clone. V usage is TRBV27 and J usage is TRBJ2-2, with D tentatively TRBD1 (6 bases). The CDR3 is 15 amino acids. Germline values: CDR1 MNHEY, CDR2 SMNVEV (reference sequence). The V gene lost 7 bases and the J gene lost 6 bases, with 18 bases spanning the gap. CDR3 sequence reads: CASIPQGNVAGELFF. In DNA, the CDR3 is TGTGCCAGCATTCCCCAGGGGAATGTTGCCGGGGAGCTGTTTTTT.

This clone has at least ten counts. The V call is TRBV7-3, the J call TRBJ1-2, with 10 bases matching TRBD1. V dropped 5 bases and J dropped 2; count of bases not matched to a gene: 5. Germline CDR1 and CDR2: SGHTA and FQGTGA. This CDR3 has 15 residues. CDR3 in DNA: TGTGCCAGCAGCACCGGGACAGGGGTGAACTATGGCTACACCTTC. This codes for CASSTGTGVNYGYTF.

This clone showed up many times. The chain recombines TRBV7-2 with TRBJ2-1; no clear D gene. CDR3 length: 16 amino acids. Trimming left V 1 base short and J 0 bases short, with 10 bases between. Looked up from germline, CDR1 is SGHTA and CDR2 is FQGNSA. The CDR3 sequence is CASSLGPVSSYNEQFF. The CDR3 nucleotides read TGTGCCAGCAGCTTAGGTCCGGTTAGCTCCTACAATGAGCAGTTCTTC.

At least ten counts were recorded for this clone. V usage is TRBV5-1 and J usage is TRBJ1-4; 10 nucleotides agree with TRBD1. The CDR3 has 14 residues. CDR1 and CDR2 (germline): SGHRS, YFSETQ. The V segment lost 2 bases and the J segment 7 bases; nucleotides outside the gene matches: 2. The CDR3 here is CASSFGQGVEKLFF. CDR3 nucleotide sequence: TGCGCCAGCAGCTTCGGACAGGGGGTTGAAAAACTGTTTTTT.

This clone was seen a few times. The chain is built from TRBV28 and TRBJ1-2, with TRBD1 identical over 7 bases. CDR3 length: 20 amino acids. Germline V gene data show CDR1 as MDHEN and CDR2 as SYDVKM. The V gene end was trimmed by 7 bases and the J gene end by 8 bases; junction bases not matched to a gene: 31. CDR3 in amino acids: CASTPLVMTGLSVRMEGYTF. For the CDR3, the DNA is TGTGCCAGCACTCCCTTAGTAATGACAGGGCTGTCTGTCCGCATGGAGGGCTACACCTTC.

In its sample, this clone was seen many times. The chain combines TRBV7-6 with TRBJ1-1, with 8 positions matching TRBD1. Germline CDR1 reads SGHVS; CDR2 reads FNYEAQ. This CDR3 has 13 residues. V was pared by 4 bases and J by 8 bases, with 6 bases of the junction left unmatched. In DNA form, the CDR3 reads TGTGCCAGCAGCTACGGACAGGGCTCCGAAGCTTTCTTT. As protein: CASSYGQGSEAFF. Together with reference TRBV7-6 and TRBJ1-1, the CDR3 gives the full variable domain: GAGVSQSPRYKVTKRGQDVALRCDPISGHVSLYWYRQALGQGPEFLTYFNYEAQQDKSGLPNDRFSAERPEGSISTLTIQRTEQRDSAMYRCASSYGQGSEAFFGQGTRLTVV.

This clone was detected many times. The chain is built from TRBV9 and TRBJ1-1; D remains unclear. V was cut by 2 bases and J by 2 bases, with 13 bases left in between. Germline lookup yields CDR1 SGDLS and CDR2 YYNGEE. There are 15 residues in the CDR3. The CDR3 is CASSVGSGLNTEAFF. The CDR3 coding sequence is TGTGCCAGCAGCGTCGGAAGCGGACTTAACACTGAAGCTTTCTTT. The entire variable domain, with the rest obtained from reference TRBV9 and TRBJ1-1, is as follows: DSGVTQTPKHLITATGQRVTLRCSPRSGDLSVYWYQQSLDQGLQFLIQYYNGEERAKGNILERFSAQQFPDLHSELNLSSLELGDSALYFCASSVGSGLNTEAFFGQGTRLTVV.

This clone was counted only a few times. V is TRBV6-1 and J is TRBJ2-5; the D gene is possibly TRBD1 (5 bases). The CDR3 runs 13 residues. With 11 bases removed from V and 4 bases from J, the gap between germline ends came to 17 bases. Germline lookup yields CDR1 MNHNS and CDR2 SASEGT. In DNA form, the CDR3 reads TGTGCCGGTGGGGTAGGGGCGGCAGAGACCCAGTACTTC. Amino acid sequence: CAGGVGAAETQYF.

This clone has at least ten counts. The J gene is TRBJ1-4, the V gene TRBV24-1; a possible D gene is TRBD1 (5 bases). The germline CDR1 and CDR2 sequences are KGHDR and SFDVKD. Trimming shortened V by 4 bases and J by 6 bases, and 20 bases separated the two germline ends. CDR3 length: 17 amino acids. The CDR3 sequence: CATSESKRDSVDEKLFF. The CDR3 DNA is TGTGCCACCAGTGAGTCAAAAAGGGACTCTGTCGATGAAAAACTGTTTTTT.

This chain links TRBV27 with TRBJ1-5; 7 bases are shared with TRBD1. The CDR3 is 19 amino acids. Germline V CDR1 and CDR2: MNHEY, SMNVEV (reference sequence). Trimming cost V 6 bases and J 3 bases; bases outside gene matches: 20. This CDR3 reads CASSRGVVMGTATNQPQHF. The CDR3 DNA is TGTGCCAGCAGCCGAGGGGTAGTTATGGGGACAGCGACCAATCAGCCCCAGCATTTT.

The table lists this clone with a few counts. The chain employs TRBV28 and TRBJ2-3; D could derive from TRBD1 or TRBD2 (5 bases each). Trimming stripped 7 bases from V and 2 bases from J, with 16 bases between. CDR1 is MDHEN and CDR2 is SYDVKM in the germline V gene. The CDR3 covers 15 residues. CDR3 sequence: CASTLRGVFTDTQYF. The CDR3 DNA reads TGTGCCAGCACCCTAAGGGGAGTTTTCACAGATACGCAGTATTTT.

Ten or more counts support this clone. The rearrangement links TRBV6-1 to TRBJ1-5, with D uncertain. CDR1 is MNHNS, CDR2 SASEGT, per germline. V lost 7 bases to trimming and J lost 0 bases, with 10 bases between them. The CDR3 runs to 14 residues. CDR3 loop: CASKSEYSNQPQHF. The CDR3 nucleotides are TGTGCCAGCAAGTCAGAATATAGCAATCAGCCCCAGCATTTT.

This clone occurred many times. The chain links TRBV7-3 to TRBJ2-2, with 8 bases identical to TRBD2. Germline loops: CDR1 SGHTA, CDR2 FQGTGA. Trimming at V came to 0 bases and at J to 6 bases, leaving 12 bases not matched to a gene. The CDR3 spans 18 residues. CDR3 in DNA: TGTGCCAGCAGCTTAACAGGGCGAGCGGGAGTTGCGGCCGGGGAGCTGTTTTTT. Translation: CASSLTGRAGVAAGELFF.